These 16 T cell receptor beta chains share one sample of origin, sequenced in a study of metastatic and nonmetastatic thyroid tumors. MiXCR reprocessed the PCR reads for TCRdb. Among some 93,000 clones listed, roughly 13% were seen once. The entire patient cohort was treatment-naive prior to thyroid surgery. Specimen: blood. All receptors come from a female donor with papillary thyroid cancer or a benign thyroid nodule (not recorded which). Some clones in this sample may be carry-over from other donors' samples.

This clone was detected many times. The genes are TRBV10-3 and TRBJ1-2; a possible D gene is TRBD1 (5 bases). The CDR3 extends over 17 amino acids. CDR1 and CDR2 from the germline V gene are ENHRY and SYGVKD. V was cut by 0 bases and J by 1 base, with 15 bases left in between. CDR3 sequence: CAISESGGVRINYGYTF. CDR3 nucleotides: TGTGCCATCAGTGAGTCGGGAGGGGTGAGGATTAACTATGGCTACACCTTC.

This clone was counted many times. The rearrangement uses TRBV20-1 and TRBJ2-1, with 9 nucleotides matching TRBD2. The J segment lost 6 bases and the V segment lost 3 bases, leaving 12 bases of the junction unmatched. The CDR3 runs to 16 residues. Per germline, CDR1 DFQATT and CDR2 SNEGSKA (reference sequence). This CDR3 reads CSARWGWREGANEQFF. CDR3 coding DNA: TGCAGTGCTAGGTGGGGTTGGCGGGAGGGAGCCAATGAGCAGTTCTTC.

Worth noting for this clone: It may be a read error: a sequence one base away is much more abundant. The chain is built from TRBV6-1 and TRBJ2-7; D assignment may be TRBD1 or TRBD2 (5 bases each). In germline, CDR1 is MNHNS, CDR2 SASEGT. The CDR3 is 12 residues long. Trimming left V 6 bases short and J 9 bases short, with 15 bases between. The chain's CDR3 is CASSFKFGGQYF. In DNA form, the CDR3 reads TGTGCCAGCAGCTTTAAGTTTGGGGGGCAGTACTTC.

This clone was observed many times. The chain uses TRBV5-5 and TRBJ2-7; D gene unclear. The CDR3 has 14 residues. In germline, CDR1 is SGHKS, CDR2 YYEKEE (reference sequence). V lost 0 bases and J lost 0, with 7 bases in between. This CDR3 reads CASSLGRSSYEQYF. The CDR3 nucleotides are TGTGCCAGCAGCTTGGGCAGGAGCTCCTACGAGCAGTACTTC.

This clone was seen many times. V and J are TRBV9 and TRBJ2-7, with 13 bases aligning to TRBD2. Germline V gene sequence: CDR1 SGDLS, CDR2 YYNGEE. V was clipped by 4 bases and J by 12 bases; unmatched bases: 13. This CDR3 contains 15 residues. Written as DNA, the CDR3 is TGTGCCAGCAGCCGGACCGGGACTAGCGGGGCGAGGGTGTACTTC. Translated, it gives CASSRTGTSGARVYF.

This clone was recorded at least ten times. The rearrangement joins TRBV3-1 to TRBJ1-5; D is unresolved. Germline V gene sequence: CDR1 LGHDT, CDR2 YNNKEL (reference sequence). This CDR3 has 15 residues. Trimming left V 1 base short and J 6 bases short, with 13 bases between. The CDR3 region is CASSQGFTASQPQHF. In DNA form, the CDR3 reads TGTGCCAGCAGCCAAGGGTTTACGGCATCTCAGCCCCAGCATTTT.

Remarks on this clone: A much larger clone is a single base away; this may be a read error. This chain links TRBV28 with TRBJ2-1; D might be TRBD2 (5 bases). V was cut by 7 bases and J by 12 bases, with 19 bases left in between. Germline V CDR1 and CDR2: MDHEN, SYDVKM. The CDR3 sequence is 13 residues long. CDR3 nucleotide sequence: TGTGCCAGCACCCTTCCCCAAGAGGGTGGGCAGTTCTTC. This encodes CASTLPQEGGQFF.

This clone was counted at least ten times. The V gene is TRBV7-9, the J gene TRBJ1-2; weak D call: TRBD1 (5 bases). V was shortened by 1 base and J by 7 bases, with 16 bases between the two germline ends. The CDR3 has 15 residues. Germline CDR1 is SEHNR and CDR2 is FQNEAQ (reference sequence). In DNA, the CDR3 is TGTGCCAGCAGCTTAGGGCGAGGGGCAGGAGGTGGCTACACCTTC. Its translation: CASSLGRGAGGGYTF.

This clone was found a few times. The V gene is TRBV12-3 or TRBV12-4, the J gene TRBJ2-1; D is unresolved. CDR3 length: 12 amino acids. Between the trimmed V and J ends, which lost 1 base and 10 bases, there was a span of 8 bases. The CDR3 spells CASSLGLGEQFF. The CDR3 coding sequence is TGTGCCAGCAGTTTAGGACTCGGGGAGCAGTTCTTC.

This clone is labeled as medium-sized. This chain uses TRBV5-1 with TRBJ2-7; weak D call: TRBD1 (6 bases). The CDR3 runs to 16 residues. V dropped 0 bases and J dropped 1 base, with 14 bases sitting between them. Germline CDR1 SGHRS, CDR2 YFSETQ. The CDR3 here is CASSLAMGQGSYEQYF. The CDR3 bases are TGCGCCAGCAGCTTGGCAATGGGGCAGGGGTCCTACGAGCAGTACTTC.

The sample holds many counts of this clone. The rearrangement uses TRBV7-2 and TRBJ2-7, with D uncertain. V lost 5 bases to trimming and J lost 3 bases, with 11 bases between them. Germline CDR1 SGHTA, CDR2 FQGNSA. This CDR3 comprises 13 residues. CDR3 in DNA: TGTGCCAGCAGCCGGGTCCGTGGCTACGAGCAGTACTTC. Protein product: CASSRVRGYEQYF.

This clone was observed many times. The chain links TRBV19 to TRBJ1-2; D possibly corresponds to TRBD1 (6 bases). The germline V gene has CDR1 LNHDA and CDR2 SQIVND (reference sequence). This CDR3 comprises 14 residues. Trimming left V 10 bases short and J 1 base short, with 16 bases between. This CDR3 reads CATHEGGGNYGYTF. In nucleotides, the CDR3 is TGTGCCACCCACGAGGGAGGGGGTAACTATGGCTACACCTTC.

The CDR3 region has the DNA TGCAGTGCTATCAGGGGACAGGGTTCTTCTGGGGCCAACGTCCTGACTTTC. This translates into CSAIRGQGSSGANVLTF. V usage is TRBV20-1 and J usage is TRBJ2-6; TRBD1 matches 9 bases. Trimming cost V 4 bases and J 1 base; bases outside gene matches: 8. The CDR3 contains 17 residues. Germline V gene sequence: CDR1 DFQATT, CDR2 SNEGSKA (reference sequence).

In its sample, this clone was seen many times. The chain joins TRBV6-1 to TRBJ2-5, with a possible D match to TRBD2 (6 bases). CDR1 MNHNS and CDR2 SASEGT come from the germline V gene. The CDR3 has 15 amino acids. Between the trimmed V and J ends, which lost 6 bases and 2 bases, there was a span of 16 bases. Written as DNA, the CDR3 is TGTGCCAGCAGATTCCCGCCCGGGAGACAAGAGACCCAGTACTTC. Translating it yields CASRFPPGRQETQYF.

About this clone itself: No conserved phenylalanine or tryptophan ends this CDR3, so it is likely a read error. Because the CDR3's place on the DNA is in doubt, the DNA is left out and the CDR3 is given as listed by TCRdb. The V gene is TRBV7-6, the J gene TRBJ2-4; whether TRBD1, the table's D call, matches the DNA was not checked. The CDR3 spans 8 residues, counting both ends. Germline V CDR1 and CDR2: SGHVS, FNYEAQ. The CDR3 reads CASSGWTG.

This clone was found many times. The chain recombines TRBV20-1 with TRBJ1-1, with unresolved D. This CDR3 has 12 amino acids. V was cut by 7 bases and J by 3 bases, with 12 bases left in between. Germline CDR1 DFQATT, CDR2 SNEGSKA (reference sequence). The CDR3 loop is CSGLRGYTEAFF. CDR3 coding DNA: TGCAGTGGGTTGCGGGGTTACACTGAAGCTTTCTTT.